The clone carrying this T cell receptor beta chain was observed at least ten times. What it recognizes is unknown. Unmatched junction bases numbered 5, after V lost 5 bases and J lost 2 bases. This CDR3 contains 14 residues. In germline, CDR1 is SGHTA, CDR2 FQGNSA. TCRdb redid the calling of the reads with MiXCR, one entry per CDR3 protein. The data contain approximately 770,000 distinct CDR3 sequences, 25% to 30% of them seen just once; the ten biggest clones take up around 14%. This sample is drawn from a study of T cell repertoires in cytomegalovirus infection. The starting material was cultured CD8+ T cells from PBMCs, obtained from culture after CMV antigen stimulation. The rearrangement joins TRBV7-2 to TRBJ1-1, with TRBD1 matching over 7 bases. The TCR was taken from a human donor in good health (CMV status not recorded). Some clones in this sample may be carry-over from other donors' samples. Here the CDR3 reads CASSAGTDNTEAFF. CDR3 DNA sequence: TGTGCCAGCAGCGCCGGGACAGATAACACTGAAGCTTTCTTT.